One and the same sample provided the 23 T cell receptor beta chains below, sequenced in a study of CD8 T cells in Susac syndrome. An input of about 0.5 to 1 ug of RNA was subjected to reverse transcription using random hexamers. TCRdb analysed the immunoSEQ multiplex PCR reads with MiXCR anew, one entry per CDR3 protein. Here the sample spans more than 250,000 distinct CDR3 sequences, just over 90% being singletons. Sample: CD4+ T cells from PBMCs. The receptor set was obtained from a human donor with multiple sclerosis.

The V and J genes are TRBV19 and TRBJ1-5, with TRBD1 as a possible D gene (6 bases). V lost 4 bases, J lost 0 bases, and 13 bases lay in between. Germline CDR1 reads LNHDA; CDR2 reads SQIVND (reference sequence). The CDR3 runs 16 residues. The CDR3: CASSSRGQYSNQPQHF. Written as DNA, the CDR3 is TGTGCCAGTAGTAGCCGAGGACAGTATAGCAATCAGCCCCAGCATTTT.

The V gene is TRBV10-3, the J gene TRBJ2-3; D ambiguous. CDR3 size: 15 residues. V shed 6 bases and J shed 5 bases, with 18 bases lying between them. CDR1 is ENHRY, CDR2 SYGVKD, per germline. CDR3 loop: CAISLGSRMVDTQYF. The CDR3 nucleotides are TGTGCCATCAGCCTGGGGTCCCGGATGGTAGATACGCAGTATTTT.

This clonotype was recorded only once. The chain carries TRBV7-7 and TRBJ1-3; no definite D call. This CDR3 has 13 amino acids. Germline CDR1 is SSHAT and CDR2 is FNYEAQ (reference sequence). The CDR3: CAVSENSGNTIYF. The DNA of the CDR3 is TGTGCTGTGTCTGAGAACTCTGGAAACACCATATATTTT.

The chain links TRBV6-1 to TRBJ2-4; TRBD1 matches 8 bases. Germline lookup yields CDR1 MNHNS and CDR2 SASEGT. V lost 1 base, J lost 12 bases, and 8 bases stayed unmatched. This CDR3 has 14 amino acids. In DNA, the CDR3 is TGTGCCAGCAGTGAAGAGGGGGGACAGGACGCTCAGTACTTC. It codes for CASSEEGGQDAQYF.

The chain combines TRBV29-1 with TRBJ1-2; D unresolved. The CDR3 extends over 12 amino acids. Between the trimmed V and J ends, which lost 5 bases and 0 bases, there was a span of 7 bases. The germline CDR1 and CDR2 sequences are SQVTM and ANQGSEA. CDR3 amino acids: CSVYWTNYGYTF. CDR3 sequence (DNA): TGCAGCGTTTATTGGACTAACTATGGCTACACCTTC.

This chain uses TRBV7-9 with TRBJ2-1; no firm D call. This CDR3 contains 11 residues. V dropped 7 bases and J dropped 6 bases, with 7 bases sitting between them. Germline assignment: CDR1 SEHNR and CDR2 FQNEAQ (reference sequence). The chain's CDR3 is CASTPTNEQFF. CDR3 nucleotides: TGTGCCAGCACCCCGACCAATGAGCAGTTCTTC.

The chain links TRBV27 to TRBJ2-1; 15 bases match TRBD2. The CDR3 extends over 18 amino acids. The germline V gene has CDR1 MNHEY and CDR2 SMNVEV (reference sequence). Trimming took 6 bases from V and 1 from J; bases not matched to a gene: 7. The CDR3 DNA is TGTGCCAGCAGACGGACTAGCGGGGGGGCCGGTTCCTACAATGAGCAGTTCTTC. Amino acid sequence: CASRRTSGGAGSYNEQFF.

The chain links TRBV11-2 to TRBJ2-4; 8 bases line up with TRBD2. V shed 5 bases, J shed 7 bases, and the junction held 7 bases outside the gene matches. The germline CDR1 and CDR2 sequences are SGHAT and FQNNGV. The CDR3 runs to 14 residues. The CDR3 loop reads CASSRSGRANIQYF. The CDR3 DNA follows: TGTGCCAGCAGCCGCAGCGGGAGAGCGAACATTCAGTACTTC.

The chain couples TRBV7-9 to TRBJ1-1; D unresolved. V was clipped by 7 bases and J by 5 bases, with 17 bases between them. From germline, CDR1 is SEHNR and CDR2 FQNEAQ (reference sequence). The CDR3 has 14 residues. This CDR3 reads CASTPRVLLTEAFF. CDR3 bases: TGTGCCAGCACCCCACGAGTGCTTCTAACTGAAGCTTTCTTT.

This chain joins TRBV2 and TRBJ2-6; no firm D call. Deletions cut 4 bases from V and 0 bases from J, with 4 bases between. The CDR3 has 14 amino acids. Germline values: CDR1 SNHLY, CDR2 FYNNEI. CDR3 sequence (DNA): TGTGCCAGCAGTGTTCCCTCTGGGGCCAACGTCCTGACTTTC. Its translation is CASSVPSGANVLTF.

The CDR3: CASSVGGSWVNEQFF. The CDR3 DNA is TGTGCCAGCAGCGTAGGGGGGAGCTGGGTCAATGAGCAGTTCTTC. The chain employs TRBV9 and TRBJ2-1; D might be TRBD1 or TRBD2, each matching 5 bases. The length of the CDR3 is 15 residues. Trimming took off 0 bases at V and 6 bases at J, with 13 bases between the two ends. The germline gives CDR1 SGDLS, CDR2 YYNGEE.

The chain carries TRBV7-2 and TRBJ2-2; tentative D call: TRBD1 (6 bases). V gave up 4 bases and J gave up 0 bases, with 15 bases separating them. Germline V gene data show CDR1 as SGHTA and CDR2 as FQGNSA. The CDR3 extends over 17 amino acids. CDR3 amino acids: CASSSPSGGPNTGELFF. The CDR3 coding sequence is TGTGCCAGCAGCTCTCCCTCTGGGGGCCCGAACACCGGGGAGCTGTTTTTT.

This chain links TRBV20-1 with TRBJ1-4, with D hard to call. V was trimmed by 3 bases and J by 4 bases, leaving 12 bases between them. Germline CDR1 and CDR2: DFQATT and SNEGSKA (reference sequence). CDR3 length: 14 amino acids. The CDR3 sequence: CSARGQTVNEKLFF. The CDR3 bases are TGCAGTGCTAGGGGCCAAACCGTTAATGAAAAACTGTTTTTT.

Only a few counts were recorded for this clonotype. The chain couples TRBV12-3 or TRBV12-4 to TRBJ2-2; D is unresolved. The CDR3 has 14 residues. V gave up 1 base and J gave up 1 base, with 4 bases separating them. CDR3 sequence: CASSLEQNTGELFF. CDR3 DNA sequence: TGTGCCAGCAGTTTAGAACAGAACACCGGGGAGCTGTTTTTT.

The chain links TRBV5-1 to TRBJ2-2, with D uncertain. The germline gives CDR1 SGHRS, CDR2 YFSETQ. Trimming cost V 2 bases and J 0 bases, with 5 bases left between them. CDR3 length equals 14 residues. In nucleotides, the CDR3 is TGCGCCAGCAGCTTTGCGGCGAACACCGGGGAGCTGTTTTTT. It specifies CASSFAANTGELFF.

This sequence joins TRBV5-1 and TRBJ1-1; D is ambiguous. The germline CDR1 and CDR2 sequences are SGHRS and YFSETQ. V lost 7 bases and J lost 2, with 12 bases in between. CDR3 length equals 13 residues. Here the CDR3 reads CASEDPPNTEAFF. The CDR3 DNA follows: TGCGCCAGCGAGGATCCACCTAACACTGAAGCTTTCTTT. Drawing the rest from reference TRBV5-1 and TRBJ1-1, the complete variable domain is KAGVTQTPRYLIKTRGQQVTLSCSPISGHRSVSWYQQTPGQGLQFLFEYFSETQRNKGNFPGRFSGRQFSNSRSEMNVSTLELGDSALYLCASEDPPNTEAFFGQGTRLTVV.

The genes are TRBV20-1 and TRBJ2-7; TRBD2 agrees at 11 bases. This CDR3 is built from 16 residues. In germline, CDR1 is DFQATT, CDR2 SNEGSKA (reference sequence). Trimming cost V 4 bases and J 7 bases; bases outside gene matches: 15. CDR3 loop: CSANGASGGILGEQYF. The CDR3 bases are TGCAGTGCTAACGGGGCTAGCGGGGGGATTCTTGGAGAGCAGTACTTC.

This rearrangement joins TRBV3-1 to TRBJ2-3; D unresolved. The CDR3 contains 12 residues. The germline V gene has CDR1 LGHDT and CDR2 YNNKEL (reference sequence). Trimming removed 3 bases at V and 7 bases at J, with 8 bases between. This CDR3 reads CASSQDPNTQYF. For the CDR3, the DNA is TGTGCCAGCAGCCAGGACCCTAATACGCAGTATTTT.

This rearrangement joins TRBV7-6 to TRBJ2-2; D perhaps matches TRBD1 (6 bases). Trimming took off 5 bases at V and 9 bases at J, with 22 bases between the two ends. This CDR3 has 16 amino acids. Per germline, CDR1 SGHVS and CDR2 FNYEAQ. CDR3 bases: TGTGCCAGCAGCCTGGCCCAGGGGAAGCAAAGCCGGGAGCTGTTTTTT. The encoded protein is CASSLAQGKQSRELFF.

The chain employs TRBV20-1 and TRBJ2-1; 8 bases line up with TRBD1. The J segment lost 8 bases and the V segment lost 0 bases, leaving 6 bases of the junction unmatched. Looked up from germline, CDR1 is DFQATT and CDR2 is SNEGSKA (reference sequence). CDR3 length: 14 amino acids. For the CDR3, the DNA is TGCAGTGCTAGAGATCTTCAGGGGGCCGATGAGCAGTTCTTC. Its translation: CSARDLQGADEQFF.

The chain combines TRBV20-1 with TRBJ1-4; no clear D gene. V was pared by 3 bases and J by 8 bases, with 10 bases between. This CDR3 region has 12 residues. In germline, CDR1 is DFQATT, CDR2 SNEGSKA (reference sequence). The CDR3 reads CSASGTGEKLFF. The CDR3 DNA follows: TGCAGTGCTAGCGGAACGGGGGAAAAACTGTTTTTT.

DNA of the CDR3: TGCAGTGCTGCGGGGGTAGGTCAGCCCCAGCATTTT. Encoded protein: CSAAGVGQPQHF. The chain is built from TRBV20-1 and TRBJ1-5; a weak D match, TRBD1 (5 bases). Per the germline V gene, CDR1 is DFQATT and CDR2 is SNEGSKA (reference sequence). Trimming left V 5 bases short and J 6 bases short, with 11 bases between. This CDR3 has 12 amino acids.

In its sample, this clonotype was seen once. The chain couples TRBV20-1 to TRBJ2-7; TRBD1 matches at 8 bases. Per the germline V gene, CDR1 is DFQATT and CDR2 is SNEGSKA (reference sequence). The CDR3 contains 14 residues. V lost 6 bases, J lost 5 bases, and 12 bases stayed unmatched. CDR3 bases: TGCAGTGCCATCCAGGGGGCGGTTGGAAACGAGCAGTACTTC. Protein sequence: CSAIQGAVGNEQYF.